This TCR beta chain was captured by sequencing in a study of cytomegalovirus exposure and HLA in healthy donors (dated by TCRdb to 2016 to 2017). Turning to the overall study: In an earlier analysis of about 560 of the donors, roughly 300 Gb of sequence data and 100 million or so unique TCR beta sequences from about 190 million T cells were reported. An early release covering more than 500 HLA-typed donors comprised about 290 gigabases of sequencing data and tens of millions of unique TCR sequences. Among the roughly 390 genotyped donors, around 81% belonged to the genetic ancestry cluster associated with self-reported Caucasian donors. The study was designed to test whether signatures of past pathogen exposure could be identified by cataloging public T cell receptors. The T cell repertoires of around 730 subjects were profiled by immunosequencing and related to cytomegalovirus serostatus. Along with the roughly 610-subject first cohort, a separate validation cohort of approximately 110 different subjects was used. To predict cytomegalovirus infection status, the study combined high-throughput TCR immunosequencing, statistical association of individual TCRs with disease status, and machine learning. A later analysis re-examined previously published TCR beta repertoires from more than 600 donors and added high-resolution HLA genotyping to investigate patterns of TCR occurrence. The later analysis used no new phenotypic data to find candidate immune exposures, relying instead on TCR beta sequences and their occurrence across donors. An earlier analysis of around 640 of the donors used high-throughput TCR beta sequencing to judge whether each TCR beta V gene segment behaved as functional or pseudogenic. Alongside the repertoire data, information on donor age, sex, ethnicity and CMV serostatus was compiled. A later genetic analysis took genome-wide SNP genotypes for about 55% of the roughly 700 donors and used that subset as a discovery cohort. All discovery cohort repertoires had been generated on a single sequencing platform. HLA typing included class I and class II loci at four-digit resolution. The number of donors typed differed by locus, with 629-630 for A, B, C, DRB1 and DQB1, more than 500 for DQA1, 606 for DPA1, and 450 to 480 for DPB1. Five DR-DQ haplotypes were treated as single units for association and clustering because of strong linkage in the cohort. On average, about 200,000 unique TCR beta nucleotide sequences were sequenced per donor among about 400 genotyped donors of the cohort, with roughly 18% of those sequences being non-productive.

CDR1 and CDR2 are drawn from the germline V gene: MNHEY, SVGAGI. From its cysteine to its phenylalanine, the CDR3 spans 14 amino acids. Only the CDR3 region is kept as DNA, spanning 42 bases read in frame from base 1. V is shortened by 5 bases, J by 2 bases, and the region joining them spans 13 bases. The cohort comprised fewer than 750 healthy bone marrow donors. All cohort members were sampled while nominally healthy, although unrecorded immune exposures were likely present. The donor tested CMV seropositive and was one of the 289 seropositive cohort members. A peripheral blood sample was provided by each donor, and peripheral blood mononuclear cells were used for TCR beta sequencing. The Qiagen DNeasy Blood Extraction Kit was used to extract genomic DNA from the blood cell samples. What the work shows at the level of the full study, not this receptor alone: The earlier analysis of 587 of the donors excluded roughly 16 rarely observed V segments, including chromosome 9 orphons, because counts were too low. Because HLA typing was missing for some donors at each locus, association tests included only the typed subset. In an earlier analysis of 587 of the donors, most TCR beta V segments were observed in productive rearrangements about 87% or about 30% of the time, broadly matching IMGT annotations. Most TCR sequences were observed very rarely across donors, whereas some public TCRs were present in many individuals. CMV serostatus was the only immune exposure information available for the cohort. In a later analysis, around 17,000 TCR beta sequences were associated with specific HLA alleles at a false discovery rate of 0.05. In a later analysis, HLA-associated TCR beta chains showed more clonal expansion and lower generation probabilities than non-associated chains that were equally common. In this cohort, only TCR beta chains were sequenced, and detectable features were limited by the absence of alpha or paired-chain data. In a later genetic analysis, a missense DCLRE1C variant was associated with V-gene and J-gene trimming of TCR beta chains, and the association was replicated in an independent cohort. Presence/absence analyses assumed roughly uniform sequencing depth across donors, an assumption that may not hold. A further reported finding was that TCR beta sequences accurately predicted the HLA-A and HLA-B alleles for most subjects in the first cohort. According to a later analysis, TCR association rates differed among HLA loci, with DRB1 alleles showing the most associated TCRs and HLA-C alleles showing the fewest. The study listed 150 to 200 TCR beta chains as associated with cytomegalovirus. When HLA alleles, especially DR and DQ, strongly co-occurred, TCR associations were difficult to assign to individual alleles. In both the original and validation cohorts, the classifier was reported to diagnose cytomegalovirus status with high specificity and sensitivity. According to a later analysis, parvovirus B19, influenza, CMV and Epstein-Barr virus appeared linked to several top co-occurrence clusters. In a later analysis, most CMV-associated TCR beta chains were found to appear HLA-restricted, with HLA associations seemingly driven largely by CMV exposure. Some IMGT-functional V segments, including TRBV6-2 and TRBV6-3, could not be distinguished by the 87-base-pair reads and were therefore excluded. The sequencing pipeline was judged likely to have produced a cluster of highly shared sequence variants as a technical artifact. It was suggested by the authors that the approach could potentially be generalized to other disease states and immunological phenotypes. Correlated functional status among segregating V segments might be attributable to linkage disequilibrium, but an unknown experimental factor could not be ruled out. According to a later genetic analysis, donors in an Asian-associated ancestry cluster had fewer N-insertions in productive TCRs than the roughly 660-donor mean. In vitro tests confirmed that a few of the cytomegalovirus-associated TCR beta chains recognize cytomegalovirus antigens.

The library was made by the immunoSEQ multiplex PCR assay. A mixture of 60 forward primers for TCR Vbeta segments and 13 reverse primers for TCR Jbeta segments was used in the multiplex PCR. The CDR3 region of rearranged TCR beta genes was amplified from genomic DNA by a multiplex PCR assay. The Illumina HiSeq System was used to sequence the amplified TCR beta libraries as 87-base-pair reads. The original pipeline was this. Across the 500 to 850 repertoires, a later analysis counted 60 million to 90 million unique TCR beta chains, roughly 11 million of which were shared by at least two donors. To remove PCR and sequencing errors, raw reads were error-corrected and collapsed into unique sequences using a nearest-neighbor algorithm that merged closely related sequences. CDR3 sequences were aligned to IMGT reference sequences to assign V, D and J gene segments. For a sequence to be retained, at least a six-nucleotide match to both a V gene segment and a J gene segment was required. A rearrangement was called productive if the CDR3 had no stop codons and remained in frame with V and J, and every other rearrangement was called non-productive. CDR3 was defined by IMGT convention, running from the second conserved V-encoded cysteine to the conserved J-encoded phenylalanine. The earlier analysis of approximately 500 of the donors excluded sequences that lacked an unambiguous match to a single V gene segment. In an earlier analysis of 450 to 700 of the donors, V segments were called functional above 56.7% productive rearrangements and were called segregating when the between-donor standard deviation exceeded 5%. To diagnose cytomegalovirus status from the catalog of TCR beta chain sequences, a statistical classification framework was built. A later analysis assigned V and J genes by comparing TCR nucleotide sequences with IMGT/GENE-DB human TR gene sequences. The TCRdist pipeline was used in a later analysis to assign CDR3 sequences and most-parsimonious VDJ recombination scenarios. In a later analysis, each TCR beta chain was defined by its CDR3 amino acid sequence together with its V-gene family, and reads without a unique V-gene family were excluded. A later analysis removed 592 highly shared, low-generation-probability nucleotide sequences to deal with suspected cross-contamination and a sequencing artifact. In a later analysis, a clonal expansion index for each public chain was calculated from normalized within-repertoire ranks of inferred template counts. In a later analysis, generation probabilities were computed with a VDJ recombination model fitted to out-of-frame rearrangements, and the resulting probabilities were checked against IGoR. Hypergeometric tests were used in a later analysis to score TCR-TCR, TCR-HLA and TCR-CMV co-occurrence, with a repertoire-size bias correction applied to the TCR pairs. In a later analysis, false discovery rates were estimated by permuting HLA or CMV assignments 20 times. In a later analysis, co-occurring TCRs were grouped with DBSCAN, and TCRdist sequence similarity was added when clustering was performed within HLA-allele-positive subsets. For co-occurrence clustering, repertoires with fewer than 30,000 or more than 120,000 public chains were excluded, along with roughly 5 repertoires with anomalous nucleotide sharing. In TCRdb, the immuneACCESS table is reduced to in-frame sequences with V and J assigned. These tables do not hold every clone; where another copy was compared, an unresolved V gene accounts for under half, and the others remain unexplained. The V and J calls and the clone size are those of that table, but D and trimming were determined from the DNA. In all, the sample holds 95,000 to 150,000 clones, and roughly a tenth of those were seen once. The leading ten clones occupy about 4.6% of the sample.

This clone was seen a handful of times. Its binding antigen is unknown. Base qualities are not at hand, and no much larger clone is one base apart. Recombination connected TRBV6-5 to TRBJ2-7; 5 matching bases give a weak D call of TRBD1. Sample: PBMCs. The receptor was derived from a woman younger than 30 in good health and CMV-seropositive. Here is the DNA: TGTGCCAGCAGTGCCGAGCAGGGTCCCTACGAGCAGTACTTC. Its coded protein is CASSAEQGPYEQYF.